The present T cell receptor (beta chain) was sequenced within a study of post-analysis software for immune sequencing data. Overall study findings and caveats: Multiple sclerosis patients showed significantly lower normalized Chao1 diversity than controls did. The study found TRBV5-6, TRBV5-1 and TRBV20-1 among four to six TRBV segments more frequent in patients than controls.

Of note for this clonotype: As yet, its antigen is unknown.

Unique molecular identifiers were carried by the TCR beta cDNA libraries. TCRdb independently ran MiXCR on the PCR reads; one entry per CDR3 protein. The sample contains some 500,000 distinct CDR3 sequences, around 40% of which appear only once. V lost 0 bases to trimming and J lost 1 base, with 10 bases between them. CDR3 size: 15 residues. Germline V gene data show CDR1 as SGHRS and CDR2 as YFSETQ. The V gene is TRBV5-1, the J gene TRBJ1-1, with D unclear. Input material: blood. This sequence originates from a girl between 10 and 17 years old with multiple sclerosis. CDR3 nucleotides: TGCGCCAGCAGCTTGGTTTCAGCGCCGAACACTGAAGCTTTCTTT. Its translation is CASSLVSAPNTEAFF.